What follows is one T cell receptor (beta chain) and its context. The V and J ends lost 2 bases and 10 bases, in that order; junction bases with no gene match: 8. The CDR3 runs 14 residues. Germline CDR1 reads WNHNN; CDR2 reads SYGVQD (reference sequence). The sample belongs to a study of PD-L1 blockade in urothelial cancer. TCRdb's copy holds only in-frame clones and misses some; the assay was immunoSEQ multiplex PCR. The data show around 30,000 clones, with more than 75% seen just once and roughly 3.1% held by the top ten. Sequenced material: PBMCs, taken around atezolizumab (anti-PD-L1) treatment. This sequence originates from a man aged 50-60 years with urothelial cancer. The gene calls are TRBV10-1 and TRBJ2-5; 9 nucleotides align to TRBD1. CDR3 in amino acids: CASSERGQGKSQYF. The CDR3 bases are TGCGCCAGCAGTGAGAGAGGACAGGGGAAGAGCCAGTACTTC.